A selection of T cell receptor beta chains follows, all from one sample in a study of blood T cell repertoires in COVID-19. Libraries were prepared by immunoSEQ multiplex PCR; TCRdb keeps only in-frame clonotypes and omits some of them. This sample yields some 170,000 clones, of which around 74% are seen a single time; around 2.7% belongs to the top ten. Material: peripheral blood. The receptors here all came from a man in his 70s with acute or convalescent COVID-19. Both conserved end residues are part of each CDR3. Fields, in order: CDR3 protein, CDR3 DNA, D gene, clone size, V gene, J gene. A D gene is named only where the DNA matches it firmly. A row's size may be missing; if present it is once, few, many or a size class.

CDR3aa: CASSSNGNTIYF
CDR3nt: TGTGCCAGCAGTTCAAATGGAAACACCATATATTTT
d_gene: -
abundance: -
v_gene: TRBV6-6
j_gene: TRBJ1-3

CDR3aa: CASSISGTHVDTQYF
CDR3nt: TGTGCCAGCAGCATTAGCGGGACCCACGTCGATACGCAGTATTTT
d_gene: TRBD2
abundance: -
v_gene: TRBV7-3
j_gene: TRBJ2-3

CDR3aa: CASSQEGRKQFF
CDR3nt: TGCGCCAGCAGCCAAGAGGGGCGGAAGCAGTTCTTC
d_gene: -
abundance: -
v_gene: TRBV4-3
j_gene: TRBJ2-1

CDR3aa: CASSLMGGGGTSYEQYF
CDR3nt: TGTGCCAGCAGCTTAATGGGTGGCGGGGGGACCTCCTACGAGCAGTACTTC
d_gene: TRBD2
abundance: -
v_gene: TRBV7-6
j_gene: TRBJ2-7

CDR3aa: CAITSQGDYGYTF
CDR3nt: TGTGCCATCACTTCCCAGGGCGACTATGGCTACACCTTC
d_gene: -
abundance: -
v_gene: TRBV10-3
j_gene: TRBJ1-2

CDR3aa: CASSFHGGADTEAFF
CDR3nt: TGTGCCAGCAGTTTCCACGGTGGAGCGGACACTGAAGCTTTCTTT
d_gene: -
abundance: -
v_gene: TRBV6-5
j_gene: TRBJ1-1

CDR3aa: CASSLGTGASSYEQYF
CDR3nt: TGTGCCAGCAGCTTGGGGACAGGGGCCAGCTCCTACGAGCAGTACTTC
d_gene: TRBD1
abundance: -
v_gene: TRBV5-4
j_gene: TRBJ2-7

CDR3aa: CASSFDGGNLVCTF
CDR3nt: TGTGCCAGCAGCTTCGACGGGGGTAACTTGGTCTGCACCTTC
d_gene: -
abundance: -
v_gene: TRBV7-9
j_gene: TRBJ1-2

CDR3aa: CASSLQGLNEKLFF
CDR3nt: TGCGCCAGCAGCTTACAGGGGCTTAATGAAAAACTGTTTTTT
d_gene: TRBD1
abundance: once
v_gene: TRBV5-1
j_gene: TRBJ1-4

CDR3aa: CASSYSTGETNYGYTF
CDR3nt: TGTGCCAGCAGTTACTCGACAGGCGAGACTAACTATGGCTACACCTTC
d_gene: -
abundance: -
v_gene: TRBV6-5
j_gene: TRBJ1-2

CDR3aa: CASSFTGAYEQYF
CDR3nt: TGTGCCAGCAGTTTTACGGGGGCCTACGAGCAGTACTTC
d_gene: -
abundance: once
v_gene: TRBV6-5
j_gene: TRBJ2-7

CDR3aa: CASSLYMNTEAFF
CDR3nt: TGTGCCAGCAGCTTATACATGAACACTGAAGCTTTCTTT
d_gene: -
abundance: many
v_gene: TRBV7-9
j_gene: TRBJ1-1

CDR3aa: CASSQSGLGNQPQHF
CDR3nt: TGTGCCAGCAGCCAAAGTGGGCTTGGCAATCAGCCCCAGCATTTT
d_gene: -
abundance: few
v_gene: TRBV3-1/TRBV3-2
j_gene: TRBJ1-5

CDR3aa: CASTFRGSSYEQYF
CDR3nt: TGTGCCAGTACTTTCCGAGGGAGCTCCTACGAGCAGTACTTC
d_gene: -
abundance: -
v_gene: TRBV2
j_gene: TRBJ2-7

CDR3aa: CASSPHRGLDTEAFF
CDR3nt: TGTGCCAGCAGCCCCCACAGGGGGCTGGACACTGAAGCTTTCTTT
d_gene: TRBD1
abundance: -
v_gene: TRBV7-9
j_gene: TRBJ1-1

CDR3aa: CASSLGLGNEQFF
CDR3nt: TGTGCCAGCAGTTTGGGACTCGGAAATGAGCAGTTCTTC
d_gene: -
abundance: -
v_gene: TRBV28
j_gene: TRBJ2-1

CDR3aa: CASSPTGNTEAFF
CDR3nt: TGTGCCAGCAGTCCAACAGGGAACACTGAAGCTTTCTTT
d_gene: -
abundance: -
v_gene: TRBV27
j_gene: TRBJ1-1

CDR3aa: CASSIDSSGANVLTF
CDR3nt: TGTGCCAGCAGCATCGACAGCTCTGGGGCCAACGTCCTGACTTTC
d_gene: -
abundance: -
v_gene: TRBV6-2/TRBV6-3
j_gene: TRBJ2-6

CDR3aa: CAVRTGLGAGTDTQYF
CDR3nt: TGTGCCGTGCGGACAGGGCTAGGAGCGGGAACAGATACGCAGTATTTT
d_gene: -
abundance: -
v_gene: TRBV24-1
j_gene: TRBJ2-3

CDR3aa: CASSRTGPTNEKLFF
CDR3nt: TGCGCCAGCAGCCGGACAGGGCCAACTAATGAAAAACTGTTTTTT
d_gene: TRBD1
abundance: -
v_gene: TRBV4-1
j_gene: TRBJ1-4

CDR3aa: CASSLAGGTQETQYF
CDR3nt: TGTGCCAGCAGTTTAGCAGGAGGCACCCAAGAGACCCAGTACTTC
d_gene: -
abundance: -
v_gene: TRBV28
j_gene: TRBJ2-5

CDR3aa: CASGDRGIGYTF
CDR3nt: TGTGCCAGTGGAGACAGGGGAATAGGCTACACCTTC
d_gene: TRBD1
abundance: -
v_gene: TRBV19
j_gene: TRBJ1-2

CDR3aa: CASSHGGSQPQHF
CDR3nt: TGTGCCAGCAGCCACGGGGGTAGTCAGCCCCAGCATTTT
d_gene: -
abundance: -
v_gene: TRBV7-8
j_gene: TRBJ1-5

CDR3aa: CASSLAGNSYEQYF
CDR3nt: TGTGCCAGCAGCTTGGCAGGGAACTCCTACGAGCAGTACTTC
d_gene: -
abundance: -
v_gene: TRBV5-4
j_gene: TRBJ2-7

CDR3aa: CASSGGQTNTEAFF
CDR3nt: TGTGCCAGCAGTGGGGGACAGACGAACACTGAAGCTTTCTTT
d_gene: TRBD1
abundance: -
v_gene: TRBV2
j_gene: TRBJ1-1

CDR3aa: CASSLSPGVRDEQYF
CDR3nt: TGTGCCAGCAGTTTATCCCCGGGAGTGAGGGACGAGCAGTACTTC
d_gene: -
abundance: once
v_gene: TRBV27
j_gene: TRBJ2-7

CDR3aa: CASSLDPGPAGEKLFF
CDR3nt: TGTGCCAGCAGCTTAGATCCAGGCCCGGCGGGGGAAAAACTGTTTTTT
d_gene: -
abundance: -
v_gene: TRBV7-2
j_gene: TRBJ1-4

CDR3aa: CASSDPGLPLPDTQYF
CDR3nt: TGTGCCAGCAGTGACCCGGGACTACCATTGCCAGATACGCAGTATTTT
d_gene: TRBD2
abundance: -
v_gene: TRBV6-2/TRBV6-3
j_gene: TRBJ2-3

CDR3aa: CASSLRTMNTEAFF
CDR3nt: TGTGCCAGCAGCCTACGCACCATGAACACTGAAGCTTTCTTT
d_gene: -
abundance: -
v_gene: TRBV9
j_gene: TRBJ1-1

CDR3aa: CASSEGGSNYGYTF
CDR3nt: TGTGCCAGCAGTGAGGGGGGATCTAACTATGGCTACACCTTC
d_gene: -
abundance: -
v_gene: TRBV6-1
j_gene: TRBJ1-2

CDR3aa: CASSLREDQPQHF
CDR3nt: TGTGCCAGCAGTTTAAGGGAGGATCAGCCCCAGCATTTT
d_gene: -
abundance: few
v_gene: TRBV27
j_gene: TRBJ1-5

CDR3aa: CASSLSGTSREQYF
CDR3nt: TGTGCCAGCAGCCTCTCTGGGACTTCTAGGGAGCAGTACTTC
d_gene: -
abundance: -
v_gene: TRBV9
j_gene: TRBJ2-7

CDR3aa: CASSHRDRGSYEQYF
CDR3nt: TGCGCCAGCAGCCACCGGGACAGGGGCTCCTACGAGCAGTACTTC
d_gene: TRBD1
abundance: -
v_gene: TRBV4-3
j_gene: TRBJ2-7

CDR3aa: CASSYVLAGGWETQYF
CDR3nt: TGTGCCAGCAGTTACGTACTAGCGGGAGGTTGGGAGACCCAGTACTTC
d_gene: TRBD2
abundance: -
v_gene: TRBV6-2/TRBV6-3
j_gene: TRBJ2-5

CDR3aa: CASSGSSLYGYTF
CDR3nt: TGTGCCAGTAGTGGCTCATCCCTCTATGGCTACACCTTC
d_gene: -
abundance: -
v_gene: TRBV19
j_gene: TRBJ1-2

CDR3aa: CASSWTGENEKLFF
CDR3nt: TGTGCCAGCAGCTGGACTGGGGAAAATGAAAAACTGTTTTTT
d_gene: -
abundance: -
v_gene: TRBV7-9
j_gene: TRBJ1-4

CDR3aa: CASSQGGTFTNTGELFF
CDR3nt: TGTGCCAGCAGCCAAGGAGGAACTTTTACGAACACCGGGGAGCTGTTTTTT
d_gene: -
abundance: -
v_gene: TRBV14
j_gene: TRBJ2-2

CDR3aa: CASSLAGTSGSASYNEQFF
CDR3nt: TGTGCCAGCAGCCTAGCCGGGACTAGCGGGAGCGCCTCCTACAATGAGCAGTTCTTC
d_gene: TRBD2
abundance: -
v_gene: TRBV7-3
j_gene: TRBJ2-1

CDR3aa: CASSIGISYEQYF
CDR3nt: TGTGCCAGTAGTATAGGTATCTCCTACGAGCAGTACTTC
d_gene: -
abundance: few
v_gene: TRBV19
j_gene: TRBJ2-7

CDR3aa: CASSQAGTGGSQPQHF
CDR3nt: TGTGCCAGCAGCCAGGCCGGGACAGGGGGAAGTCAGCCCCAGCATTTT
d_gene: TRBD1
abundance: -
v_gene: TRBV3-1/TRBV3-2
j_gene: TRBJ1-5

CDR3aa: CASSLLASGVDNEQFF
CDR3nt: TGTGCCAGCAGCTTACTTGCTAGCGGGGTCGACAATGAGCAGTTCTTC
d_gene: TRBD2
abundance: few
v_gene: TRBV7-9
j_gene: TRBJ2-1

CDR3aa: CASGRGQGVDTQYF
CDR3nt: TGTGCCAGCGGTAGGGGGCAGGGGGTCGATACGCAGTATTTT
d_gene: TRBD1
abundance: -
v_gene: TRBV19
j_gene: TRBJ2-3

CDR3aa: CASSMGGYEQYF
CDR3nt: TGTGCCAGTAGTATGGGGGGGTACGAGCAGTACTTC
d_gene: TRBD2
abundance: few
v_gene: TRBV19
j_gene: TRBJ2-7

CDR3aa: CASRSGQGRDYGYTF
CDR3nt: TGTGCCAGCAGGTCGGGACAGGGAAGGGACTATGGCTACACCTTC
d_gene: TRBD1
abundance: -
v_gene: TRBV6-5
j_gene: TRBJ1-2

CDR3aa: CASTDSGGANTGELFF
CDR3nt: TGTGCCAGCACTGACAGCGGGGGGGCCAACACCGGGGAGCTGTTTTTT
d_gene: TRBD2
abundance: -
v_gene: TRBV6-6
j_gene: TRBJ2-2

CDR3aa: CASSWDTNGYNEQFF
CDR3nt: TGTGCCAGCAGTTGGGACACCAACGGGTACAATGAGCAGTTCTTC
d_gene: -
abundance: -
v_gene: TRBV27
j_gene: TRBJ2-1

CDR3aa: CASSLIAGYTDTQYF
CDR3nt: TGTGCCAGCAGTTTAATAGCGGGGTACACAGATACGCAGTATTTT
d_gene: TRBD2
abundance: -
v_gene: TRBV27
j_gene: TRBJ2-3

CDR3aa: CASSLAGWGNIQYF
CDR3nt: TGTGCCAGCAGTTTGGCAGGGTGGGGAAACATTCAGTACTTC
d_gene: -
abundance: -
v_gene: TRBV27
j_gene: TRBJ2-4

CDR3aa: CASSRQGNSLDEQYF
CDR3nt: TGTGCCAGCAGCCGACAGGGAAACTCACTCGACGAGCAGTACTTC
d_gene: TRBD1
abundance: -
v_gene: TRBV13
j_gene: TRBJ2-7

CDR3aa: CAIRDSGETQYF
CDR3nt: TGTGCCATCCGGGACAGTGGAGAGACCCAGTACTTC
d_gene: TRBD1
abundance: few
v_gene: TRBV10-3
j_gene: TRBJ2-5

CDR3aa: CASSGTSGIYNEQFF
CDR3nt: TGTGCCAGCAGTGGGACTAGCGGGATCTACAATGAGCAGTTCTTC
d_gene: TRBD2
abundance: -
v_gene: TRBV28
j_gene: TRBJ2-1

CDR3aa: CASNQASGGINEQFF
CDR3nt: TGCGCCAGCAACCAAGCTAGCGGGGGGATCAATGAGCAGTTCTTC
d_gene: TRBD2
abundance: once
v_gene: TRBV5-1
j_gene: TRBJ2-1

CDR3aa: CASSYMGGGYTF
CDR3nt: TGTGCCAGCAGTTATATGGGGGGAGGCTACACCTTC
d_gene: -
abundance: -
v_gene: TRBV6-5
j_gene: TRBJ1-2